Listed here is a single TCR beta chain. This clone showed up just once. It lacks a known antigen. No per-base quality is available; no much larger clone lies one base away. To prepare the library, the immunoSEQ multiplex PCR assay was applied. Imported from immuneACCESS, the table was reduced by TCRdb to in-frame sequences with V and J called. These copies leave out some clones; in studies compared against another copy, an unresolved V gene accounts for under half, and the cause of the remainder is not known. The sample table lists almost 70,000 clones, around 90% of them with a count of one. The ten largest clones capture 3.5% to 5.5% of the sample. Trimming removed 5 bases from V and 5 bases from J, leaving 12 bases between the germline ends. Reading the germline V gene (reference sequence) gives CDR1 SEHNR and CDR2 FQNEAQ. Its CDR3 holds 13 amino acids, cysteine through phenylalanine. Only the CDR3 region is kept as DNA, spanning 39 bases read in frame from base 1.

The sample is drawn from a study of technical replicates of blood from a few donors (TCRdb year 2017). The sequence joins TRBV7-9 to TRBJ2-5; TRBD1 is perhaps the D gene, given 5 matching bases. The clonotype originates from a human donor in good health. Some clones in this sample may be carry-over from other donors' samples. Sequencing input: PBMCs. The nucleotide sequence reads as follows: TGTGCCAGCAGCGTGGGATCAGGGGAGACCCAGTACTTC. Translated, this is CASSVGSGETQYF.